The entry below gives a single T cell receptor beta chain sequence along with its context. The V gene lost 2 bases and the J gene lost 6 bases, with 16 bases spanning the gap. The CDR3 length is 15 residues. Germline CDR1 reads MNHNS; CDR2 reads SASEGT. In the study's own analysis: Estimation of nucleated cell counts relied on the amplification of reference gene primers. Data came from immunoSEQ multiplex PCR; TCRdb stores just in-frame clones and leaves some out. V, J and clone size reflect that table, while D and trimming were determined from the DNA. The data contain approximately 230,000 clones, 70% to 85% of them singletons. The sample belongs to a study of blood T cell repertoires in COVID-19. Study context: The study drew acute and convalescent COVID-19 samples from the United States, Italy and Spain. From T cells, B-cell-depleted T cells, or PBMCs came the material, which was cDNA or gDNA.

The origin of this receptor is an elderly man with acute or convalescent COVID-19. V gene TRBV6-1 combines with J gene TRBJ1-1; possible D gene TRBD1, 6 bases. Sequenced sample: peripheral blood. Here the CDR3 DNA reads TGTGCCAGCAGTGAACTCAATAGAGAGGGGGCTGAAGCTTTCTTT. Its protein is CASSELNREGAEAFF.